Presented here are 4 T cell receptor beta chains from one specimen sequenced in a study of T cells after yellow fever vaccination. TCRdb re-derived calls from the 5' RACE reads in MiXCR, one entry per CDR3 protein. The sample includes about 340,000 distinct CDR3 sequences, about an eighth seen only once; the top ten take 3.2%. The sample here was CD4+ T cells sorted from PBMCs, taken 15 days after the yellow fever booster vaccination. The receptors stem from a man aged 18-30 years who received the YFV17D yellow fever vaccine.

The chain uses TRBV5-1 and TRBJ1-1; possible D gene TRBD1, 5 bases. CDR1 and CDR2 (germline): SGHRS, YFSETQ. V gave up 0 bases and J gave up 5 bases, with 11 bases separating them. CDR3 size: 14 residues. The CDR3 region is CASSLGDFSTEAFF. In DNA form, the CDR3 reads TGCGCCAGCAGCTTGGGGGACTTCTCTACTGAAGCTTTCTTT.

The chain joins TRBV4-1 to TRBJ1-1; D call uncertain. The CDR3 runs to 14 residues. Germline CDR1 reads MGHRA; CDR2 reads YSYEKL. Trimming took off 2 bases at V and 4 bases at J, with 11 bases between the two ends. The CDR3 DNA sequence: TGCGCCAGCAGCCAAAGCGGGCGAGTCACTGAAGCTTTCTTT. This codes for CASSQSGRVTEAFF.

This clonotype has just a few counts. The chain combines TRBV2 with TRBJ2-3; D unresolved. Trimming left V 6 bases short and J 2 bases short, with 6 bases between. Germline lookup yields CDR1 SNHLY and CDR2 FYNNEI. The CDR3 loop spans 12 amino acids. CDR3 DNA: TGTGCCAGCAGGCAAGACACAGATACGCAGTATTTT. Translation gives CASRQDTDTQYF. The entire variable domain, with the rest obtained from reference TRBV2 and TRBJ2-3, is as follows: EPEVTQTPSHQVTQMGQEVILRCVPISNHLYFYWYRQILGQKVEFLVSFYNNEISEKSEIFDDQFSVERPDGSNFTLKIRSTKLEDSAMYFCASRQDTDTQYFGPGTRLTVL.

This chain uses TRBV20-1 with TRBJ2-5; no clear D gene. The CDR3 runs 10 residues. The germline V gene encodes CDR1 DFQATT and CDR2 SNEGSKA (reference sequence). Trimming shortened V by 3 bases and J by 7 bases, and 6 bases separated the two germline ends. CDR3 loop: CSARGGTQYF. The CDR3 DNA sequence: TGCAGTGCTAGGGGTGGGACCCAGTACTTC.